This T cell receptor beta chain is drawn from a study of control samples from healthy donors and cancer patients. The V gene end was trimmed by 1 base and the J gene end by 6 bases; junction bases not matched to a gene: 5. Germline-derived CDR1 and CDR2 are SGHAT and FQNNGV. This CDR3 is 17 amino acids long. In its sample, this clone was seen once. Clones were sequenced by immunoSEQ multiplex PCR, and TCRdb holds only the in-frame ones, with some missing. The repertoire holds fewer than 250,000 clones, with about nine tenths as singletons. This sequence joins TRBV11-2 and TRBJ2-2; 13 nucleotides align to TRBD2. The TCR sequence derives from a man aged 25 to 40 in good health. The sequencing input was blood. The CDR3 spells CASSLVLAGGPAGELFF. CDR3 DNA sequence: TGTGCCAGCAGCTTAGTACTAGCGGGGGGGCCGGCCGGGGAGCTGTTTTTT.